The present entry profiles one T cell receptor (beta chain) with its context. Its antigen is undetermined. This specimen belongs to a study of T cell repertoires in cytomegalovirus infection. General study results and limits: Based on cumulative public TCR beta family frequency, carriers of CMV plus the relevant HLA were identified. Dominant in the ex vivo response were TCR beta clonotypes restricted by HLA-C and specific for CMV.

TCRdb used MiXCR to reprocess the reads, holding one entry per CDR3 protein. The data hold approximately 1,000,000 distinct CDR3 sequences, with approximately 31% observed a single time. Trimming removed 5 bases from V and 3 bases from J; junction bases left unmatched: 10. The V gene's germline CDR1 is MNHNY and CDR2 SVGAGI (reference sequence). The CDR3 is made up of 16 amino acids. Sequencing was performed on cultured CD8+ T cells from PBMCs, taken from culture after CMV antigen stimulation. The clonotype was recovered from a human donor in good health (CMV status not recorded). Some clones in this sample may be carry-over from other donors' samples. The chain recombines TRBV6-6 with TRBJ2-1, with TRBD2 matching 7 bases. In nucleotides, the CDR3 is TGTGCCAGCAGTGGGTCTTCGCTAGCGGACTACAATGAGCAGTTCTTC. Its translation is CASSGSSLADYNEQFF.